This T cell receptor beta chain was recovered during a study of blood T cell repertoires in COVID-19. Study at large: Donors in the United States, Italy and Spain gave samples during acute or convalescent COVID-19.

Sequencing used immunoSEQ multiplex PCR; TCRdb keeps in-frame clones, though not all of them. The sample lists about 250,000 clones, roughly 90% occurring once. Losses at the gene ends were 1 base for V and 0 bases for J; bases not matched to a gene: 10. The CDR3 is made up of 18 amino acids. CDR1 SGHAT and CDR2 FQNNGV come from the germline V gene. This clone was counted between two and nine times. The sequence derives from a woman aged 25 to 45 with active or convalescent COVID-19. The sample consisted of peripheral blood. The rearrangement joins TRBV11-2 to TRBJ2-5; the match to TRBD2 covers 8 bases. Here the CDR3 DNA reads TGTGCCAGCAGCTTAGGTGGCGGGGGGCTCGGGAACCAAGAGACCCAGTACTTC. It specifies CASSLGGGGLGNQETQYF. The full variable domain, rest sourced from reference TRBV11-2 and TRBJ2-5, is EAGVAQSPRYKIIEKRQSVAFWCNPISGHATLYWYQQILGQGPKLLIQFQNNGVVDDSQLPKDRFSAERLKGVDSTLKIQPAKLEDSAVYLCASSLGGGGLGNQETQYFGPGTRLLVL.